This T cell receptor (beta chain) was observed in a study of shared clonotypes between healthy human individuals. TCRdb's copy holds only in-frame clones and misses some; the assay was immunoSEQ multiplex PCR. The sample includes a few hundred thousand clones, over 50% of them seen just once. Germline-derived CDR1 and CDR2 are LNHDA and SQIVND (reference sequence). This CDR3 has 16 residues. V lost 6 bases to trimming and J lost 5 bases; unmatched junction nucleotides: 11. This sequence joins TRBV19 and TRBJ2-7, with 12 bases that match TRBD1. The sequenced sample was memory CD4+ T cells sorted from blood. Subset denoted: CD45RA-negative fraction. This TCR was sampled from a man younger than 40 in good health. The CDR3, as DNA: TGTGCCAGTAGCAAACTTCCCGGGACAGGGGGCAACGAGCAGTACTTC. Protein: CASSKLPGTGGNEQYF.